The 14 T cell receptor beta chains given below trace back to one sample, sequenced in a study of CD8+ T cells in alopecia areata. The treatment is: oral pan-JAK inhibitor, 5-10 mg twice daily. In each case, RNA was isolated and then reverse transcribed into cDNA as the sequencing template. TCRdb keeps only in-frame clones here, not all; method: immunoSEQ multiplex PCR. Among some 100,000 clones listed, just under 60% were seen once. The source was CD8+ T cells sorted from blood, collected at approximately week 60, from a patient treated with tofacitinib. These receptors were obtained from a human donor with alopecia areata.

The rearrangement links TRBV29-1 to TRBJ1-1, with a tentative D call TRBD1 (5 bases). The V gene's germline CDR1 is SQVTM and CDR2 ANQGSEA. This CDR3 is 12 amino acids long. Trimming shortened V by 3 bases and J by 3 bases, and 8 bases separated the two germline ends. For the CDR3, the DNA is TGCAGCGTTGATTGGGGGGACACTGAAGCTTTCTTT. Its translation is CSVDWGDTEAFF.

V and J are TRBV2 and TRBJ1-1, with D unresolved. V dropped 4 bases and J dropped 10 bases, with 10 bases sitting between them. There are 11 residues in the CDR3. CDR1 SNHLY and CDR2 FYNNEI come from the germline V gene. DNA of the CDR3: TGTGCCAGCAGTGCAGACAAGAGAGCTTTCTTT. Its translation: CASSADKRAFF.

This clone was counted a few times. This chain connects TRBV6-6 to TRBJ2-1; D is perhaps TRBD2 (6 bases). The CDR3 runs to 15 residues. V gave up 5 bases and J gave up 6 bases, with 17 bases separating them. CDR1 and CDR2 from the germline V gene are MNHNY and SVGAGI (reference sequence). The CDR3 nucleotides read TGTGCCAGCAGTCCCCCTGCGGGGTCCGTCAATGAGCAGTTCTTC. It translates to CASSPPAGSVNEQFF.

J is TRBJ2-7 and V is TRBV12-5; D unclear. This CDR3 contains 12 residues. From germline, CDR1 is LGHNT and CDR2 FRNRAP. The germline V and J ends were trimmed by 6 bases and 5 bases, with 11 bases remaining between them. CDR3 nucleotides: TGTGCTAGTGGACCCATGACGAACGAGCAGTACTTC. The encoded protein is CASGPMTNEQYF.

The chain carries TRBV4-1 and TRBJ2-1; 7 bases are a match to TRBD2. J gave up 0 bases and V 1 base, and 9 bases lay outside the gene matches. This CDR3 is built from 18 residues. Germline V lookup: CDR1 MGHRA, CDR2 YSYEKL. The CDR3 DNA reads as TGCGCCAGCAGCCAAGGCTTGTACGGGGGGAGCTCCTACAATGAGCAGTTCTTC. Its translation: CASSQGLYGGSSYNEQFF.

This sequence joins TRBV12-5 and TRBJ2-7; no clear D. The CDR3 runs 12 residues. Germline V gene sequence: CDR1 LGHNT, CDR2 FRNRAP. V lost 1 base to trimming and J lost 3 bases, with 4 bases between them. CDR3 residues: CASGLANYEQYF. The CDR3 coding sequence is TGTGCTAGTGGTTTGGCAAACTACGAGCAGTACTTC. Full variable domain (rest looked up from reference TRBV12-5 and TRBJ2-7): DARVTQTPRHKVTEMGQEVTMRCQPILGHNTVFWYRQTMMQGLELLAYFRNRAPLDDSGMPKDRFSAEMPDATLATLKIQPSEPRDSAVYFCASGLANYEQYFGPGTRLTVT.

This clone was detected a few times. The chain uses TRBV23-1 and TRBJ1-3; 9 nucleotides line up with TRBD1. TRBV23-1 is recorded as an ORF, its role being uncertain. The V and J ends lost 0 bases and 5 bases, in that order; junction bases with no gene match: 8. The CDR3 is 17 amino acids. The CDR3 nucleotides are TGCGCCAGCAGTCAATCCAGCATACAGGGGGCAAGAAACACCATATATTTT. It codes for CASSQSSIQGARNTIYF.

The genes are TRBV7-9 and TRBJ2-1; no clear D. Germline-derived CDR1 and CDR2 are SEHNR and FQNEAQ (reference sequence). CDR3 length: 14 residues. V shed 3 bases and J shed 0 bases, with 6 bases lying between them. The CDR3 DNA sequence: TGTGCCAGCAGCTTGGAAGACTCCTACAATGAGCAGTTCTTC. Protein: CASSLEDSYNEQFF.

This chain connects TRBV30 to TRBJ2-2; possibly TRBD1 or TRBD2 for D (5 bases each). The CDR3 extends over 12 amino acids. Germline values: CDR1 GTSNPN, CDR2 SVGIG (reference sequence). Trimming left V 4 bases short and J 6 bases short, with 9 bases between. The CDR3 loop is CAWIGDPGELFF. The CDR3 region has the DNA TGTGCCTGGATCGGGGACCCCGGGGAGCTGTTTTTT.

This clone was detected only a few times. CDR3 in amino acids: CASSQDLGGTEAFF. The CDR3 bases are TGTGCCAGCAGCCAGGACCTCGGAGGCACTGAAGCTTTCTTT. The chain joins TRBV4-2 to TRBJ1-1; D ambiguous. Trimming stripped 3 bases from V and 4 bases from J, with 12 bases between. In germline, CDR1 is LGHNA, CDR2 YNFKEQ. The CDR3 totals 14 residues.

The rearrangement links TRBV14 to TRBJ1-6; D may be TRBD1 (5 bases). CDR1 and CDR2 from the germline V gene are SGHDN and FVKESK. V lost 5 bases and J lost 10, with 24 bases in between. This CDR3 has 17 residues. The DNA for the CDR3 is TGTGCCAGCAGCTCGGGGCCAACTCTTGGGGCAGCCTCACCCCTCCACTTT. Protein sequence: CASSSGPTLGAASPLHF.

The CDR3 DNA reads TGTGCCAGCAGCGTAGAGGGACAGGGGGCTTATGGCAATCAGCCCCAGCATTTT. Translating gives CASSVEGQGAYGNQPQHF. V usage is TRBV9 and J usage is TRBJ1-5; 12 nucleotides match TRBD1. This CDR3 region has 18 residues. The ends lost 0 bases at V and 2 bases at J; junction bases unmatched: 6. Per germline, CDR1 SGDLS and CDR2 YYNGEE.

The CDR3 is CASSAFMNTEAFF. The CDR3 DNA is TGTGCCAGCAGTGCCTTCATGAACACTGAAGCTTTCTTT. The gene calls are TRBV2 and TRBJ1-1, with D uncertain. This CDR3 has 13 residues. Deletions cut 4 bases from V and 0 bases from J, with 6 bases between. Germline-derived CDR1 and CDR2 are SNHLY and FYNNEI.

The rearrangement links TRBV5-1 to TRBJ1-2; D not resolved. V lost 3 bases and J lost 7, with 7 bases in between. The CDR3 is 11 amino acids. Germline CDR1 reads SGHRS; CDR2 reads YFSETQ. The CDR3 is CASSYKGGYTF. The CDR3 DNA follows: TGCGCCAGCAGCTATAAGGGTGGCTACACCTTC.